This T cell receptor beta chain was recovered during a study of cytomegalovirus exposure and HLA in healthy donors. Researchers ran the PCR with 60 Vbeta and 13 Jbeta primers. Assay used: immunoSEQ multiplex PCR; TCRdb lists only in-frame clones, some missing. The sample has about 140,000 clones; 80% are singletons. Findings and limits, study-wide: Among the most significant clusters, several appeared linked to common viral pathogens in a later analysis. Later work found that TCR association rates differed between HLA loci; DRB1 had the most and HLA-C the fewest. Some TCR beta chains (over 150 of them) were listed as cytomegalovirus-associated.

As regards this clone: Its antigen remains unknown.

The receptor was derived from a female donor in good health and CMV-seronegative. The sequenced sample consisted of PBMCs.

DNA of the CDR3: TGTGCCAGCAGCCCAGATGGGGGGTTTTCCTACGAGCAGTACTTC. As protein: CASSPDGGFSYEQYF. The V gene is TRBV5-6, the J gene TRBJ2-7; D perhaps matches TRBD2 (6 bases). The CDR3 is 15 amino acids. V gave up 4 bases and J gave up 1 base, with 15 bases separating them. Germline CDR1 reads SGHDT; CDR2 reads YYEEEE.